This is a list of T cell receptor beta chains from one sample in a study of T-cell memory formation after mild COVID-19. TCRdb re-called the 5' RACE reads with MiXCR, one entry per CDR3 protein. The data contain 300,000 to 400,000 distinct CDR3 sequences, around 30% of them singletons. What was sequenced was PBMCs or a T cell subset sorted from them (not recorded which). The origin of the receptors is an adult woman who had mild COVID-19 (a few samples of this study predate the infection). Cell type and time point are not known. The CDR3 runs from the conserved cysteine through the conserved F or W. Fields, in order: V gene, clone size, J gene, D gene, CDR3 DNA, CDR3 protein. D genes are given only for firm matches. The size field is filled for only some rows; it gives once, few, many or a size class.

v_call: TRBV5-1; clone_size: many; j_call: TRBJ2-3; d_call: NA; cdr3_nt: TGCGCCAGCGCTTTAGGAAAATCCACAGATACGCAGTATTTT; cdr3_aa: CASALGKSTDTQYF
v_call: TRBV9; clone_size: many; j_call: TRBJ2-1; d_call: TRBD2; cdr3_nt: TGTGCCAGCAGCGTAGAGGGACTATACTACAATGAGCAGTTCTTC; cdr3_aa: CASSVEGLYYNEQFF
v_call: TRBV27; clone_size: few; j_call: TRBJ2-5; d_call: TRBD2; cdr3_nt: TGTGCCAGCAGTTTATGGGGGCCGGCTAGCGGGAGCGGTAGTCAAGAGACCCAGTACTTC; cdr3_aa: CASSLWGPASGSGSQETQYF
v_call: TRBV5-1; clone_size: few; j_call: TRBJ2-3; d_call: TRBD2; cdr3_nt: TGCGCCAGCAGCTGGAAGGGGGGAATACTAGCGGGCCCCACAGATACGCAGTATTTT; cdr3_aa: CASSWKGGILAGPTDTQYF
v_call: TRBV5-4; clone_size: few; j_call: TRBJ1-1; d_call: TRBD1; cdr3_nt: TGTGCCAGCAGCTTGGAACAGGGGGCCGAAGCTTTCTTT; cdr3_aa: CASSLEQGAEAFF
v_call: TRBV11-2; clone_size: few; j_call: TRBJ2-1; d_call: NA; cdr3_nt: TGTGCCAGCAGCTTAGGGGGCGGTGGTTCTGAGCAGTTCTTC; cdr3_aa: CASSLGGGGSEQFF
v_call: TRBV29-1; clone_size: NA; j_call: TRBJ2-5; d_call: NA; cdr3_nt: TGCAGCGTCCAACCGCGACGGGTCCAAGAGACCCAGTACTTC; cdr3_aa: CSVQPRRVQETQYF
v_call: TRBV7-9; clone_size: NA; j_call: TRBJ2-2; d_call: TRBD1; cdr3_nt: TGTGCCAGCAGCCCGACAGGGCTGAACACCGGGGAGCTGTTTTTT; cdr3_aa: CASSPTGLNTGELFF
v_call: TRBV3-1; clone_size: few; j_call: TRBJ2-5; d_call: NA; cdr3_nt: TGTGCCAGCAGCCAAGACTTGGGGACAAGTAAGCCCCAGTACTTC; cdr3_aa: CASSQDLGTSKPQYF
v_call: TRBV7-6; clone_size: NA; j_call: TRBJ1-1; d_call: NA; cdr3_nt: TGTGCCAGCAGCTTTAGTACCATGAACACTGAAGCTTTCTTT; cdr3_aa: CASSFSTMNTEAFF
v_call: TRBV30; clone_size: NA; j_call: TRBJ1-1; d_call: NA; cdr3_nt: TGTGCCTGGAGTGACAAGGCGGTGAACACTGAAGCTTTCTTT; cdr3_aa: CAWSDKAVNTEAFF
v_call: TRBV4-1; clone_size: NA; j_call: TRBJ1-1; d_call: NA; cdr3_nt: TGCGCCAGCAGCCAAGCCTTTCCGGGGGCTGAAGCTTTCTTT; cdr3_aa: CASSQAFPGAEAFF
v_call: TRBV27; clone_size: few; j_call: TRBJ2-1; d_call: TRBD2; cdr3_nt: TGTGCCAGCAGTCTAGCGGGGCCGGGGAATGAGCAGTTCTTC; cdr3_aa: CASSLAGPGNEQFF
v_call: TRBV29-1; clone_size: NA; j_call: TRBJ2-3; d_call: NA; cdr3_nt: TGCAGCGTTGAAGGCCCGGCTAGCACAGATACGCAGTATTTT; cdr3_aa: CSVEGPASTDTQYF
v_call: TRBV4-1; clone_size: few; j_call: TRBJ2-7; d_call: TRBD1; cdr3_nt: TGCGCCAGCAGCCACGACGGGGACAGGGGCTCCTACGAGCAGTACTTC; cdr3_aa: CASSHDGDRGSYEQYF
v_call: TRBV7-2; clone_size: few; j_call: TRBJ1-1; d_call: TRBD1; cdr3_nt: TGTGCCAGCAGCTTAGAATCCGACAGGGTGGGCCCTATGAACACTGAAGCTTTCTTT; cdr3_aa: CASSLESDRVGPMNTEAFF
v_call: TRBV7-9; clone_size: NA; j_call: TRBJ1-2; d_call: NA; cdr3_nt: TGTGCCAGCAGCCGTTCAGAGGGGCTTCATGGCTACACCTTC; cdr3_aa: CASSRSEGLHGYTF
v_call: TRBV12-3/TRBV12-4; clone_size: NA; j_call: TRBJ2-1; d_call: TRBD2; cdr3_nt: TGTGCCAGCACTCCCGAGCCGGGGGGGTACAATGAGCAGTTCTTC; cdr3_aa: CASTPEPGGYNEQFF
v_call: TRBV24-1; clone_size: few; j_call: TRBJ2-2; d_call: TRBD1; cdr3_nt: TGTGCCACCAGTGAGCCGGGACAGGGAAAAACTGAGCTGTTTTTT; cdr3_aa: CATSEPGQGKTELFF
v_call: TRBV7-2; clone_size: NA; j_call: TRBJ2-3; d_call: TRBD1; cdr3_nt: TGTGCCAGCAGCCCGAGGGACAGGGAGGGGGATACGCAGTATTTT; cdr3_aa: CASSPRDREGDTQYF
v_call: TRBV5-1; clone_size: few; j_call: TRBJ1-2; d_call: TRBD1; cdr3_nt: TGCGCCAGCAGCGTACCCGACAGGGGGAATGGCTACACCTTC; cdr3_aa: CASSVPDRGNGYTF
v_call: TRBV24-1; clone_size: NA; j_call: TRBJ1-5; d_call: TRBD1; cdr3_nt: TGTGCCACCAGTGCTACAGGGGACTACAATCAGCCCCAGCATTTT; cdr3_aa: CATSATGDYNQPQHF